This TCR beta chain stems from a study of cytomegalovirus exposure and HLA in healthy donors (dated 2017 in TCRdb). With respect to the entire study: According to a later analysis, one platform produced both the roughly 110 validation repertoires and the 670 or so repertoires of the first cohort. In addition to the first cohort of 500 to 850 subjects, a separate validation cohort of some 120 different subjects was used. The aim of the study was to test whether cataloging public T cell receptors could identify signatures of past pathogen exposure. To predict cytomegalovirus infection status, the study combined high-throughput TCR immunosequencing, statistical association of individual TCRs with disease status, and machine learning.

Based on the germline V gene (reference sequence), the CDR1 and CDR2 sequences are MNHEY and SMNVEV. The CDR3 starts with the cysteine, ends with the phenylalanine, and has 11 residues. The read is trimmed to its CDR3 DNA, 33 bases read in frame from base 1. The V and J ends are trimmed by 6 bases and 5 bases, leaving 6 bases between them. Donors formed part of the validation cohort, which comprised 120 subjects and was distinct from the first cohort of under 750 subjects. The full study reports these points: A few of the identified cytomegalovirus-associated TCR beta chains were confirmed in vitro to be specific for cytomegalovirus antigens. Most TCR sequences were observed very rarely across donors, whereas some public TCRs were present in many individuals. In both the original and validation cohorts, the classifier was reported to diagnose cytomegalovirus status with high specificity and sensitivity. The study listed 150 to 200 TCR beta chains as associated with cytomegalovirus. In a later analysis, TCRs clustered in the first cohort were found to also tend to co-occur in the 130 or so validation repertoires, with 85% to 95% of cluster scores above 0. A later analysis lacked HLA typing for the validation cohort, so it scored co-occurrence in that cohort across all 110 or so repertoires. The authors suggested that the approach could potentially be generalized to other disease states and immunological phenotypes.

Library preparation used the immunoSEQ multiplex PCR assay. The published analysis was carried out like this. A statistical classification framework was developed to diagnose cytomegalovirus status using the catalog of TCR beta chain sequences. TCRdb stores this immuneACCESS table with in-frame sequences only. Part of the clones is absent; in the studies checked, under half of the shortfall reflects unresolved V genes, and no reason is known for the rest. V and J calls and clone size are those listed in that table; D and trimming were worked out from the DNA. Across this sample there are almost 75,000 clones, with around 85% seen only once. The ten largest clones take up about 3% of the sample. A note on this clone: The specificity of this receptor is unknown. Base-call qualities are not available, and no considerably larger clone is one nucleotide away.

The origin of this receptor is a man aged 25 to 40 in good health and CMV-seronegative. Specimen: PBMCs. The V and J genes are TRBV27 and TRBJ2-3, with the D segment identity uncertain. The nucleotide sequence reads TGTGCCAGCAGCAGACTAGATACGCAGTATTTT. Translated, this gives CASSRLDTQYF.